Below, one T cell receptor beta chain is given with its context. Its antigen is still unknown. The entry originates in a study of STAT5B mutations in CD4+ large granular lymphocyte leukemia. In the study overall: The CDR3 'QG' motif was associated with a particular HLA allele among healthy donors.

The survey-level immunoSEQ assay was used. The method was immunoSEQ multiplex PCR; TCRdb's version includes in-frame clones alone and lacks a portion of them. The table shows some 35,000 clones, with roughly 88% occurring only once. General study findings and limits: Patient CD4-sorted repertoires looked more clonal than healthy CD4+ repertoires, even without putative leukemic clones.

The CDR3 runs 15 residues. V lost 2 bases and J lost 5, with 13 bases in between. In germline, CDR1 is MNHEY, CDR2 SMNVEV (reference sequence). The origin of this receptor is a human donor in good health. The gene calls are TRBV27 and TRBJ1-5; D unclear. Sequencing was performed on CD4+ T cells from blood buffy coats. DNA for the CDR3: TGTGCCAGCAGTTTACGCGGGCAGCTTTATCAGCCCCAGCATTTT. It yields the protein CASSLRGQLYQPQHF.